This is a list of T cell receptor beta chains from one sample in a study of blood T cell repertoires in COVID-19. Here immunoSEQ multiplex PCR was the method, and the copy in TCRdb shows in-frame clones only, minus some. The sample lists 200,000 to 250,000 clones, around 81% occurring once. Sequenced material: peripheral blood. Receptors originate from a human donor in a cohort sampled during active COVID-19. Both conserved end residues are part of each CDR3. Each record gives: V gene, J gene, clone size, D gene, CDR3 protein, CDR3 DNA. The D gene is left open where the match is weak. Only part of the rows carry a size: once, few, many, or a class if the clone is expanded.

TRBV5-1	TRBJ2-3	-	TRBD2	CASSLADGQDTQYF	TGCGCCAGCAGCCTAGCGGACGGCCAAGATACGCAGTATTTT
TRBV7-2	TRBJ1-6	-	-	CASSYQGTSPLHF	TGTGCCAGCAGCTACCAGGGGACCTCACCCCTCCACTTT
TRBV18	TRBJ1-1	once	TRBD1	CASSPVTGDPNTEAFF	TGTGCCAGCTCACCGGTGACAGGGGATCCGAACACTGAAGCTTTCTTT
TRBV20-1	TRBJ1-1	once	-	CTPGRTEAFF	TGCACCCCGGGGAGAACTGAAGCTTTCTTT
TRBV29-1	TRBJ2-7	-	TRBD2	CSVLTGVAGGQQYF	TGCAGCGTCTTGACGGGGGTAGCGGGGGGCCAGCAGTACTTC
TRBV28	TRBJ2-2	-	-	CASTLGGGGTGELFF	TGTGCCAGCACCTTGGGTGGGGGCGGGACCGGGGAGCTGTTTTTT
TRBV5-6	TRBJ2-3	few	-	CASSLVQRRSTDTQYF	TGTGCCAGCAGCTTGGTCCAGCGCCGTAGCACAGATACGCAGTATTTT
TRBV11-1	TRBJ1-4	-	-	CASSPRATNEKLFF	TGTGCCAGCAGCCCACGAGCAACTAATGAAAAACTGTTTTTT
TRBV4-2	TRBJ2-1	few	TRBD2	CASSPQLAGGNRDEQFF	TGTGCCAGCAGCCCCCAACTAGCGGGAGGGAATCGCGATGAGCAGTTCTTC
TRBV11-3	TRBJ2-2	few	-	CASSPGLRGRTGELFF	TGTGCCAGCAGCCCGGGCCTCAGGGGTAGGACCGGGGAGCTGTTTTTT
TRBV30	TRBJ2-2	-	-	CAWARLANTGELFF	TGTGCCTGGGCCAGGCTCGCGAACACCGGGGAGCTGTTTTTT
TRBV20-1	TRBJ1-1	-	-	CSAVRDTEAFF	TGCAGTGCGGTCAGGGACACTGAAGCTTTCTTT
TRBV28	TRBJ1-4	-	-	CASRGPGEKLFF	TGTGCCAGCAGGGGGCCGGGTGAAAAACTGTTTTTT
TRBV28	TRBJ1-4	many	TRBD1	CASSFRTGGIEKLFF	TGTGCCAGCAGTTTTAGGACAGGGGGCATTGAAAAACTGTTTTTT
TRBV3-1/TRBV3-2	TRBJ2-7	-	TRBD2	CASSQDDWTSGEQYF	TGTGCCAGCAGCCAAGATGATTGGACTAGCGGCGAGCAGTACTTC
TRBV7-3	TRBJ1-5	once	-	CASSLTGVGNQPQHF	TGTGCCAGCAGCTTAACAGGGGTTGGCAATCAGCCCCAGCATTTT
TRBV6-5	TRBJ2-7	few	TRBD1	CASSRRQGGREQYF	TGTGCCAGCAGTCGGAGACAGGGGGGGCGGGAGCAGTACTTC
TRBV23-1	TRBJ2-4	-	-	CASSKDCGIQYF	TGCGCCAGCAGTAAGGACTGCGGCATTCAGTACTTC
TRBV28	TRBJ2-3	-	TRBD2	CASVSLARLAGAYF	TGTGCCAGCGTGAGCCTCGCCCGGCTAGCGGGGGCCTATTTT
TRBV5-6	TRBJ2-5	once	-	CASSFGETQYF	TGTGCCAGCAGCTTCGGAGAGACCCAGTACTTC
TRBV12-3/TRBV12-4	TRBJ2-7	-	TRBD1	CASSQGQGLEQYF	TGTGCCAGCAGCCAGGGACAGGGGCTCGAGCAGTACTTC
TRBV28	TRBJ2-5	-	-	CASSSLMRGQETQYF	TGTGCCAGCAGTAGCCTTATGCGGGGACAAGAGACCCAGTACTTC
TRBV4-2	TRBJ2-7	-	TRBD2	CASSQDYGGNEQYF	TGTGCCAGCAGCCAAGATTACGGGGGGAACGAGCAGTACTTC